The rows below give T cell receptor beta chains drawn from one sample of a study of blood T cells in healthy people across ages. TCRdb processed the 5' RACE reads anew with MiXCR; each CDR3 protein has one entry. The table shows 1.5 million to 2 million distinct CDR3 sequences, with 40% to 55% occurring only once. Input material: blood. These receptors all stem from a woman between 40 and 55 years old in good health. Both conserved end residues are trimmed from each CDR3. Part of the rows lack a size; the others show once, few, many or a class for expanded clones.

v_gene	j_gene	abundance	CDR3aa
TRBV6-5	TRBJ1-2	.	ASSSRGVVKDGYT
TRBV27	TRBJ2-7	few	ASTPSGGQRTYEQY
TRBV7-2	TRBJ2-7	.	ANSLGGAMAYEQY
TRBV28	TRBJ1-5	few	ASSLWAASNQPQH
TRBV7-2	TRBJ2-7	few	ASSSGTSASSYEQY
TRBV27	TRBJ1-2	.	ASSFSPQVYGYT
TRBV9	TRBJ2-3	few	ASSVNPGGDTQY
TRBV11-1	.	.	ASSSFPGQETQY
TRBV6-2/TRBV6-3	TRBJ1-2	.	ASSRQGGLDGYT
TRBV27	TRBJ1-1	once	ASSFSAGFEAF
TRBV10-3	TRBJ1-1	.	AILAPPGTEAF
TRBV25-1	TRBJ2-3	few	ASTVGGRTDTQY
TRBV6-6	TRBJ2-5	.	ASRNGGTRYQETQY
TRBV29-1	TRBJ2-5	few	SGERGAGETQY
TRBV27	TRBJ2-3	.	ASSPSLGTGFVDTQY
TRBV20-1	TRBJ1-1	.	SGWGLTPNTEAF
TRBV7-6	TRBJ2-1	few	ASSLIGGGGATYNEQF
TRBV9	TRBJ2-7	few	ASSVGAGYTYEQY
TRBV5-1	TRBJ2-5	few	ASTRAWTGLAEETQY
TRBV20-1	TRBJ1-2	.	SAGEQGRGYT
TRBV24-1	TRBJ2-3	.	ATTPSWGTDTQY
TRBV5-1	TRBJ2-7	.	ASNFDVDSAEQY
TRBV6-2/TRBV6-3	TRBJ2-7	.	ASSYGGTVDEQY
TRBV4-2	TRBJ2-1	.	ASSPLMNRDFQF
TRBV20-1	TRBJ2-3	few	SAGTGNRYGTDTQY
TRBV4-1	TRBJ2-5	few	ASSQDATETQY
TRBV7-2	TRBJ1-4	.	ASSGSPATNEKLF
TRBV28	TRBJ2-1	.	ASTANYNEQF
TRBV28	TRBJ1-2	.	ASSSPGFYGYT
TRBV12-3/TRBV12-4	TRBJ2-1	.	ASSGGKSSYNEQF
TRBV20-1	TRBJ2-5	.	SAQTIQETQY
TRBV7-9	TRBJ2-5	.	ASSFLSPQETQY
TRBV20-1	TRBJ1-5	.	SAREGVGNQPQH
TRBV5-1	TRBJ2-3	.	ASSFLAGAPDTQY
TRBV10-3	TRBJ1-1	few	AISEGSTEAF
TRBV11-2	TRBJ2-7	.	ASSPRDYLYEQY
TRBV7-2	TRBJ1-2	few	ASSRDRRSYGYT
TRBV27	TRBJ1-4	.	ASSLIAASYEKLF
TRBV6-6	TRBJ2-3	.	ASSYGGRFADTQY
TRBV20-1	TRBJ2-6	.	SAWTGEVGANVLT
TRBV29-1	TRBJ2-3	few	SSQGGGRTDTQY
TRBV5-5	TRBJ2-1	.	ASTQLDGYNEQF